This TCR beta chain was sequenced in a study of cytomegalovirus exposure and HLA in healthy donors. Concerning this clone: Its antigen is still unknown.

Regarding the study as a whole: Many donors carried some public TCRs, although rarity characterized most TCR sequences.

PCR employed 60 Vbeta and 13 Jbeta primers. In the authors' methods: The count from a later analysis was some 76 million unique TCR beta chains, approximately 9.9 million of them shared. The assay was immunoSEQ multiplex PCR, and TCRdb's table has in-frame clones only and misses some. That table supplies the V and J calls and clone size; D and trimming were determined from the DNA. The table records 200,000 or so clones, 70% to 85% of them present only once. CDR1 LNHDA and CDR2 SQIVND come from the germline V gene (reference sequence). V was pared by 7 bases and J by 2 bases, with 17 bases between. CDR3 length: 15 amino acids.

This clonotype originated in a boy aged 2 to 10 in good health and CMV-seronegative. The J gene is TRBJ1-2, the V gene TRBV19; a weak D match, TRBD1 (5 bases). Sequencing was done on a sample of PBMCs. CDR3 DNA sequence: TGTGCCAGTATCCTCTTCGCGGCAGGGAACTATGGCTACACCTTC. Amino acids: CASILFAAGNYGYTF.